This T cell receptor beta chain was captured by sequencing in a study of tissue T cells after allogeneic stem cell transplantation. Overall study context: Graft-versus-host disease patients received grafts, four unmodified and three CD34-selected to deplete T cells.

Adult allogeneic hematopoietic cell transplant recipients with steroid-refractory graft-versus-host disease were prospectively enrolled for research autopsy. This clone was observed a few times. No antigen is known for it. The repertoire was sequenced with immunoSEQ multiplex PCR; TCRdb's copy has only in-frame clones and lacks some. This sample has 4,000 to 5,000 clones; around 78% occur once, and the top ten carry around 10%. General study results and limits: The patient cohort was small and clinically heterogeneous, with limited sampling depth. In patients and mice, blood and spleen missed much of tissue repertoire.

This TCR derives from an older male patient with steroid-refractory graft-versus-host disease after an allogeneic stem cell transplant. Some T cells may be supplied by the graft donor. The sample was esophageal tissue, taken at autopsy.

The CDR3 sequence: CASSQEGGFTDTQYF. CDR3 bases: TGTGCCAGCTCACAGGAGGGGGGTTTCACAGATACGCAGTATTTT. The rearrangement uses TRBV18 and TRBJ2-3; D may match TRBD1 or TRBD2 (6 bases each). The germline gives CDR1 KGHSH, CDR2 LQKENI. Trimming cost V 4 bases and J 2 bases, with 13 bases left between them. The length of the CDR3 is 15 residues.